This is a list of T cell receptor beta chains from one sample in a study of post-analysis software for immune sequencing data. TCRdb called the PCR reads again in MiXCR, with one record for every CDR3 protein. The sample includes some 690,000 distinct CDR3 sequences, 25% to 30% of them seen just once. The specimen was blood. Every receptor here comes from a girl aged 5 to 17 with multiple sclerosis. The CDR3 runs from the conserved cysteine through the conserved F or W. D genes are given only for firm matches. Clone sizes are given selectively: once, few, many, or a class where the clone is expanded.

d_call j_call v_call clone_size cdr3_nt cdr3_aa
NA TRBJ1-5 TRBV20-1 few TGCAGTGCTAGAGATCTTGGCAGTATGGGCAATCAGCCCCAGCATTTT CSARDLGSMGNQPQHF
NA TRBJ2-7 TRBV28 NA TGTGCCAGCAGTTTGCGGACAGCCGGATTCTCCTACGAGCAGTACTTC CASSLRTAGFSYEQYF
NA TRBJ1-5 TRBV12-3/TRBV12-4 NA TGTGCCAGCAGCCCAGGGGTTCAGCCCCAGCATTTT CASSPGVQPQHF
NA TRBJ2-3 TRBV7-2 NA TGTGCCAGCAGCTTGCGGTCTCTGCGGGTGGGGGTGTCAGATACGCAGTATTTT CASSLRSLRVGVSDTQYF
TRBD2 TRBJ2-1 TRBV10-2 NA TGCGCCAGCAGTGAGCTTAGCGGGAGAATCTACAATGAGCAGTTCTTC CASSELSGRIYNEQFF
NA TRBJ2-5 TRBV3-1 NA TGTGCCAGCAGCGGAGGGGTGGGGGAGCAAGAGACCCAGTACTTC CASSGGVGEQETQYF
TRBD2 TRBJ2-7 TRBV27 NA TGTGCCATCTCGCCGGGACGGGGGGACTACGAGCAGTACTTC CAISPGRGDYEQYF
TRBD1 TRBJ2-1 TRBV6-6 NA TGTGCCAGCACCTCGGACAGGGCCTACAATGAGCAGTGCTTC CASTSDRAYNEQCF
TRBD2 TRBJ2-3 TRBV20-1 NA TGCAGTGCTACCCTCACTAGCGGGGGGTTACTTGCAGATACGCAGTATTTT CSATLTSGGLLADTQYF
TRBD1 TRBJ2-7 TRBV29-1 few TGCAGCGCCCAAGACAGGGGTGAGCAGTACTTC CSAQDRGEQYF
NA TRBJ2-7 TRBV29-1 few TGCGGCGTTGAAGATAAGGGGGGGACCTACGAGCAGTACTTC CGVEDKGGTYEQYF
TRBD1 TRBJ2-1 TRBV11-2 NA TGTGCCAGCAGCTACCGGGACAGGGTACCTCATGAGCAGTTCTTC CASSYRDRVPHEQFF
TRBD2 TRBJ2-1 TRBV18 once TGTGCCAGCTCACCTCTAGCGGGAGATCGGAATGAGCAGTTCTTC CASSPLAGDRNEQFF
NA TRBJ2-7 TRBV5-1 NA TGCGCCAGCAGCCGTGGGACTTCCTACGAGCAGTACTTC CASSRGTSYEQYF
NA TRBJ2-3 TRBV15 NA TGTGCCACCAGCAGAGCAGATACGCAGTATTTT CATSRADTQYF